This T cell receptor (beta chain) was sequenced during a study of T cell repertoires in cytomegalovirus infection. Study-level background: Indications of both CMV infection and matching HLA type were provided by public TCR beta signatures.

In TCRdb, the reads were re-called with MiXCR into one record per CDR3 protein. Here the sample spans around 550,000 distinct CDR3 sequences, around a quarter being singletons. In its sample, this clonotype was seen a few times. V gave up 6 bases and J gave up 6 bases, with 23 bases separating them. Germline lookup yields CDR1 LGHDT and CDR2 YNNKEL (reference sequence). The CDR3 contains 16 residues. V is TRBV3-1 and J is TRBJ1-1; tentatively, D is TRBD1 (5 bases). Material: PBMCs. This TCR came from a human donor in good health (CMV status not recorded). Some clones in this sample may be carry-over from other donors' samples. CDR3 residues: CASRYRDQGPGAEAFF. CDR3 nucleotide sequence: TGTGCCAGCAGATACCGGGACCAAGGGCCGGGGGCTGAAGCTTTCTTT.